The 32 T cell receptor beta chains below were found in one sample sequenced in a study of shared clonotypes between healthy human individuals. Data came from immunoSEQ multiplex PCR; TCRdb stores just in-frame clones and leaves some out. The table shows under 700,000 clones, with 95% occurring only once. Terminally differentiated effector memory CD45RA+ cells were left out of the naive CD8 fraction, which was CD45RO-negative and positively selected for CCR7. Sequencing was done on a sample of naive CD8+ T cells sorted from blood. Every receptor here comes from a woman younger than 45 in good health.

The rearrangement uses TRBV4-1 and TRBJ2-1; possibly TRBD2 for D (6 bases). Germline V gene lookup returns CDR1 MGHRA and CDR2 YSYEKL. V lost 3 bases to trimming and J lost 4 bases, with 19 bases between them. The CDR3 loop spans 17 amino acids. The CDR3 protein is CASSQLETSTLYNEQFF. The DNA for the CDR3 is TGCGCCAGCAGCCAGTTGGAAACTAGCACTTTGTACAATGAGCAGTTCTTC.

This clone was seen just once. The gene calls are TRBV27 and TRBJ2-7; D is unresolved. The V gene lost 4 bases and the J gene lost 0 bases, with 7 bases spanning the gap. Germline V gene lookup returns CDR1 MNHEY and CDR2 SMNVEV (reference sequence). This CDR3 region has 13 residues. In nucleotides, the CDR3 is TGTGCCAGCAGTTCCGCCGGCTCCTACGAGCAGTACTTC. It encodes CASSSAGSYEQYF.

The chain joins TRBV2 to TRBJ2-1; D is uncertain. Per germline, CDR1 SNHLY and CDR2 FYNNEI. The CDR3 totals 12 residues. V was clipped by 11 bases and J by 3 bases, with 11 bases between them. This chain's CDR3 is CARGRNYNEQFF. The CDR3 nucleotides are TGTGCCCGCGGAAGGAACTACAATGAGCAGTTCTTC.

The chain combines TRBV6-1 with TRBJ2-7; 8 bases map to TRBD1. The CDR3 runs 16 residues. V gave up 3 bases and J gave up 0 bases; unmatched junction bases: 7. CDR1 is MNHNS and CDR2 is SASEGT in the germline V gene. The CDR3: CASSDRRDRSSYEQYF. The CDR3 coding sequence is TGTGCCAGCAGTGACCGCCGGGACAGGAGCTCCTACGAGCAGTACTTC.

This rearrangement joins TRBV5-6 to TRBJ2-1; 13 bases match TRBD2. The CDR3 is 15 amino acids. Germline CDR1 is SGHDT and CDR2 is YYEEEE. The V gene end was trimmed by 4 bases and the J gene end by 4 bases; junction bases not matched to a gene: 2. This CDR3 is CASSPGLAGYNEQFF. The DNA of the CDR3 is TGTGCCAGCAGCCCGGGACTAGCGGGGTACAATGAGCAGTTCTTC.

CDR3 nucleotides: TGTGCCAGCAGCATCGGGACTAGCGGGAGACGGGGAGAGACCCAGTACTTC. Protein: CASSIGTSGRRGETQYF. J is TRBJ2-5 and V is TRBV21-1; TRBD2 was called by the table and not checked on the DNA. TRBV21-1 constitutes a pseudogene. The CDR3 runs 17 residues.

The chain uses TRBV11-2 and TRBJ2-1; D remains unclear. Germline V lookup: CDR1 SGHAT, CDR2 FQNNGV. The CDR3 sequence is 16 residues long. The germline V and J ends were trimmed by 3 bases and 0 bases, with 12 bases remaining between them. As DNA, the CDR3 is TGTGCCAGCAGCTTGTTTGGACCAAGCTCCTACAATGAGCAGTTCTTC. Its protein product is CASSLFGPSSYNEQFF.

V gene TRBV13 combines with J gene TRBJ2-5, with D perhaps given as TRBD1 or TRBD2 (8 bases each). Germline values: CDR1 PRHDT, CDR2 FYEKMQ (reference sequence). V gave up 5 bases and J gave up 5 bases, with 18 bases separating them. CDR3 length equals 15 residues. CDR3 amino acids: CASSPGQGGRETQYF. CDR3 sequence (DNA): TGTGCCAGCAGCCCAGGACAGGGCGGGAGGGAGACCCAGTACTTC.

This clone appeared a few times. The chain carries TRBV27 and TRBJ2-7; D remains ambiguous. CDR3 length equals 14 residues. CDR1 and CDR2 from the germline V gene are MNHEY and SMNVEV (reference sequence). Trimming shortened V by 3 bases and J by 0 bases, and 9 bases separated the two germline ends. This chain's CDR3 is CASSFTGSSYEQYF. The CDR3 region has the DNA TGTGCCAGCAGTTTTACTGGTTCCTCCTACGAGCAGTACTTC.

The CDR3 bases are TGTGCCATCAGCGGAAGGACAGGACTCACTCCGACCACTGAAGCTTTCTTT. Translated: CAISGRTGLTPTTEAFF. The V gene is TRBV10-3, the J gene TRBJ1-1; 7 bases are a match to TRBD1. The V and J ends lost 6 bases and 4 bases, in that order; junction bases with no gene match: 17. Germline V gene lookup returns CDR1 ENHRY and CDR2 SYGVKD. CDR3 length equals 17 residues.

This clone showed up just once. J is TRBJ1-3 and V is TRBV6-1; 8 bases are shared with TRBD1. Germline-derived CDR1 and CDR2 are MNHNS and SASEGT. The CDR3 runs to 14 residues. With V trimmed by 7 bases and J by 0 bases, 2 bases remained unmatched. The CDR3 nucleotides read TGTGCCAGCACCGACAGGGGCTCTGGAAACACCATATATTTT. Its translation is CASTDRGSGNTIYF.

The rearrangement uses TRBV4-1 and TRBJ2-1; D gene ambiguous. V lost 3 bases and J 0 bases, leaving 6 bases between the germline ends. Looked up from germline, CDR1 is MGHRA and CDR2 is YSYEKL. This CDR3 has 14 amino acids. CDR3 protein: CASSQGSSYNEQFF. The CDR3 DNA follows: TGCGCCAGCAGCCAGGGTAGCTCCTACAATGAGCAGTTCTTC.

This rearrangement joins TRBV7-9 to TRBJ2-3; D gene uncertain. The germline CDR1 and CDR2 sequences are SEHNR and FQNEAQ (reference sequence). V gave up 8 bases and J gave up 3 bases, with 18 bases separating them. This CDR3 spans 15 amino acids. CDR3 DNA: TGTGCCAGCTCCTCGAGCTGGGTAAGGACAGATACGCAGTATTTT. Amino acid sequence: CASSSSWVRTDTQYF.

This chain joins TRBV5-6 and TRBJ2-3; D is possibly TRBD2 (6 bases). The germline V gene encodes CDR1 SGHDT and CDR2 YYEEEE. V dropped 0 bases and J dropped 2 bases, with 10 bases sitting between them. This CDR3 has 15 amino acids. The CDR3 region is CASSLAAGSTDTQYF. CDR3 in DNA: TGTGCCAGCAGCTTGGCGGCGGGATCCACAGATACGCAGTATTTT.

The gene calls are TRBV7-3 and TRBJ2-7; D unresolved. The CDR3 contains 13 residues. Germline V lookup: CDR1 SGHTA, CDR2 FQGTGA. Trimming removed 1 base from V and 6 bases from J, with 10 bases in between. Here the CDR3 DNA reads TGTGCCAGCAGCTTAAATCCCCGCCGCGAGCAGTACTTC. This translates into CASSLNPRREQYF.

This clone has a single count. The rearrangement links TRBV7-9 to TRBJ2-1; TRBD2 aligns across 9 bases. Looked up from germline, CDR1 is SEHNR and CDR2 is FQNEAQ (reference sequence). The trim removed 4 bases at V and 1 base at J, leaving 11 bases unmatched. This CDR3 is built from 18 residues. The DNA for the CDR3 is TGTGCCAGCAGCTCCAGGGAAGAGACTAGCGGATCCTACAATGAGCAGTTCTTC. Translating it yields CASSSREETSGSYNEQFF. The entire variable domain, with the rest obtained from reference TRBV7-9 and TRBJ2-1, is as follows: DTGVSQNPRHKITKRGQNVTFRCDPISEHNRLYWYRQTLGQGPEFLTYFQNEAQLEKSRLLSDRFSAERPKGSFSTLEIQRTEQGDSAMYLCASSSREETSGSYNEQFFGPGTRLTVL.

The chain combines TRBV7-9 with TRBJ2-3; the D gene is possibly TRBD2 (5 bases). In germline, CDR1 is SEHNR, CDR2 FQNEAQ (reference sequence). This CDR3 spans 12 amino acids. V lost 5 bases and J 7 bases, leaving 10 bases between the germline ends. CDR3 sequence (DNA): TGTGCCAGCAGCCCGTCGGGGAATACGCAGTATTTT. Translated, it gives CASSPSGNTQYF. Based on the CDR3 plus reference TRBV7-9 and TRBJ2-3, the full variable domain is DTGVSQNPRHKITKRGQNVTFRCDPISEHNRLYWYRQTLGQGPEFLTYFQNEAQLEKSRLLSDRFSAERPKGSFSTLEIQRTEQGDSAMYLCASSPSGNTQYFGPGTRLTVL.

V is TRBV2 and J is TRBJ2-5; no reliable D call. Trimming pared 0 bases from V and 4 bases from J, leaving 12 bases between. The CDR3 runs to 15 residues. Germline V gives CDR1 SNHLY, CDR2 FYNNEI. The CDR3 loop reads CASSEAGYYAETQYF. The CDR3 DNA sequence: TGTGCCAGCAGTGAAGCGGGCTATTACGCAGAGACCCAGTACTTC.

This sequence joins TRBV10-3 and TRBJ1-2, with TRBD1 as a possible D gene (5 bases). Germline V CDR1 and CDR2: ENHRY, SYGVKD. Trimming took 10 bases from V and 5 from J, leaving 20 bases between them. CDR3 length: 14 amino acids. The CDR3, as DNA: TGTGCCACCTACAAATCCGGGACCGAGTATGGCTACACCTTC. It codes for CATYKSGTEYGYTF.

The CDR3 loop reads CASGATGSSYNEQFF. CDR3 in DNA: TGTGCCAGCGGGGCGACAGGGAGCTCCTACAATGAGCAGTTCTTC. The chain employs TRBV27 and TRBJ2-1, with 7 bases that match TRBD1. Germline values: CDR1 MNHEY, CDR2 SMNVEV (reference sequence). The CDR3 totals 15 residues. Trimming cost V 8 bases and J 0 bases; bases outside gene matches: 7.

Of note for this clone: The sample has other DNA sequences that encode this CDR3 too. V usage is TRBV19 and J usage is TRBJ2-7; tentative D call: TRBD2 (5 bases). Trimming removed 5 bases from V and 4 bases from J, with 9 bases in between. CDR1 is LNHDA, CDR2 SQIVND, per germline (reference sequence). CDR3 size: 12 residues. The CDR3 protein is CASSPSGYEQYF. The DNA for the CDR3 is TGTGCCAGTAGTCCCTCGGGGTACGAGCAGTACTTC.

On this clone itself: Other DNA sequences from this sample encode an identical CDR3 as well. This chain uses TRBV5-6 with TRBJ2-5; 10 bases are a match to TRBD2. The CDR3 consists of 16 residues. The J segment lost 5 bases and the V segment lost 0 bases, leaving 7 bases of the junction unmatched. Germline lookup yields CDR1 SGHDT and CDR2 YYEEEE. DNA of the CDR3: TGTGCCAGCAGCTTGGGGCTAGCGGGAGTCGGGGAGACCCAGTACTTC. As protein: CASSLGLAGVGETQYF.

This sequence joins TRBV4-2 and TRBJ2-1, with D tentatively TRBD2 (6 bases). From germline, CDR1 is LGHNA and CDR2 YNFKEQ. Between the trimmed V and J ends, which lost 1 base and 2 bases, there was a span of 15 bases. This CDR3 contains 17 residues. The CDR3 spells CASSQGGQRVTYNEQFF. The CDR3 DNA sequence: TGTGCCAGCAGCCAAGGAGGTCAGCGGGTCACCTACAATGAGCAGTTCTTC.

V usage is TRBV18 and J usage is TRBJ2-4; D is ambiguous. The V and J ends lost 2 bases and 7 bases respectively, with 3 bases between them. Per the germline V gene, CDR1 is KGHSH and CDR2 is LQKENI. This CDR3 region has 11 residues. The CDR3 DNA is TGTGCCAGCTCACCAGGGAACATTCAGTACTTC. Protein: CASSPGNIQYF. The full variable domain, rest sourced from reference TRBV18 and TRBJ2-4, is NAGVMQNPRHLVRRRGQEARLRCSPMKGHSHVYWYRQLPEEGLKFMVYLQKENIIDESGMPKERFSAEFPKEGPSILRIQQVVRGDSAAYFCASSPGNIQYFGAGTRLSVL.

The CDR3, as DNA: TGTGCCAGCAGTGTGCGCGAACTGGCGAACACCGGGGAGCTGTTTTTT. This sequence encodes CASSVRELANTGELFF. This chain uses TRBV2 with TRBJ2-2; the D is unclear. Trimming left V 4 bases short and J 0 bases short, with 12 bases between. The CDR3 is 16 amino acids. Germline-derived CDR1 and CDR2 are SNHLY and FYNNEI. Looking up the rest from reference TRBV2 and TRBJ2-2 gives the full variable domain: EPEVTQTPSHQVTQMGQEVILRCVPISNHLYFYWYRQILGQKVEFLVSFYNNEISEKSEIFDDQFSVERPDGSNFTLKIRSTKLEDSAMYFCASSVRELANTGELFFGEGSRLTVL.

The CDR3 region has the DNA TGTGCCAGCAGCCCCACAAGGGTGAGCGGATTCTACGAGCAGTACTTC. Its translation is CASSPTRVSGFYEQYF. V is TRBV5-5 and J is TRBJ2-7, with D possibly being TRBD2 (5 bases). The V gene's germline CDR1 is SGHKS and CDR2 YYEKEE (reference sequence). V shed 4 bases and J shed 3 bases, with 20 bases lying between them. The CDR3 runs to 16 residues.

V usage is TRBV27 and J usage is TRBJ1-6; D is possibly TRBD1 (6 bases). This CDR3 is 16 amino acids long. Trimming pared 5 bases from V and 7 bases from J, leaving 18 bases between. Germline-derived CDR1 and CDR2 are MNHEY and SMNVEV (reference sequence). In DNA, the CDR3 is TGTGCCAGCAGTACCCGACAGGAGGTTTTGAATTCACCCCTCCACTTT. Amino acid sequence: CASSTRQEVLNSPLHF.

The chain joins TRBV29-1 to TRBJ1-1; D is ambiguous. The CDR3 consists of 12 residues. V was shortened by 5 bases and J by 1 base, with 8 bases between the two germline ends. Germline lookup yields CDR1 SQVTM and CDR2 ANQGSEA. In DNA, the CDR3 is TGCAGCGTTTTGCCCGCGAACACTGAAGCTTTCTTT. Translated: CSVLPANTEAFF.

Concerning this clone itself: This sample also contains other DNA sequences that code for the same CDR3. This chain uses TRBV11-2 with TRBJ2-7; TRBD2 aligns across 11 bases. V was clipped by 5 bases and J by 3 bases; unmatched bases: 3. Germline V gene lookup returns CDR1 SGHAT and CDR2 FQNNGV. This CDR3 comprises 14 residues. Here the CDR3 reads CASSLGTSGYEQYF. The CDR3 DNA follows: TGTGCCAGCAGCCTCGGGACTAGCGGCTACGAGCAGTACTTC.

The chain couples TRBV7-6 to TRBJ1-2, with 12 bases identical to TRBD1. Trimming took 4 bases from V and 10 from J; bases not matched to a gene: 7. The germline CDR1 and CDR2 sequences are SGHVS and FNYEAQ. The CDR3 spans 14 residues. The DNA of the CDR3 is TGTGCCAGCAGCTCCACCGGGACAGGGGGCGACTACACCTTC. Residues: CASSSTGTGGDYTF.

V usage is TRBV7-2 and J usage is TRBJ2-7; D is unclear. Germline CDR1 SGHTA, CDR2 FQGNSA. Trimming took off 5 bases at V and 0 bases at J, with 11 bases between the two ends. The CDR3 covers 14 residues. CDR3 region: CASSQGLVSYEQYF. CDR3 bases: TGTGCCAGCAGCCAAGGGCTAGTCTCCTACGAGCAGTACTTC.

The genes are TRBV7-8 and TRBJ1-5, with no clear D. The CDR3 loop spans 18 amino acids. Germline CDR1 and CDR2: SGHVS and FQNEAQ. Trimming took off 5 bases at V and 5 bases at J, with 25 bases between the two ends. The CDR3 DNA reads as TGTGCCAGCAGCCTATGGCCACCGGGCGCCGAAGGCCATCAGCCCCAGCATTTT. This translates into CASSLWPPGAEGHQPQHF.